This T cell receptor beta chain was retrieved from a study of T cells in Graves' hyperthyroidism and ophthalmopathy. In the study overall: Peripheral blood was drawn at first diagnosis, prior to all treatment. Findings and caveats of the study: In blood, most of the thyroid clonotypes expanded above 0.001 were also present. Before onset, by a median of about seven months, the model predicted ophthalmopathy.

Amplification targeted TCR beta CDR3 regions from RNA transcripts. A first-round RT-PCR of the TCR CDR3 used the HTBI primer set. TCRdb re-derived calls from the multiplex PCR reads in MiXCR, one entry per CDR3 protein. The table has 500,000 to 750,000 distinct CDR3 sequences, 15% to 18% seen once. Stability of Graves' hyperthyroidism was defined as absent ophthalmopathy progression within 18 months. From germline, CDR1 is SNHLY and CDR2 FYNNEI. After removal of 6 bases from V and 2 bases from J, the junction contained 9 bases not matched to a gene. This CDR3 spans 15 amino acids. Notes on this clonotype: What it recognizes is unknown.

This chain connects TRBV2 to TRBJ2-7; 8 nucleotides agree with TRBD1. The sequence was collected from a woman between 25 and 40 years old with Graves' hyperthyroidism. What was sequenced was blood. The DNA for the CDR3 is TGTGCCAGCAGGGGGGGACAGGTCGCTACCTACGAGCAGTACTTC. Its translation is CASRGGQVATYEQYF.